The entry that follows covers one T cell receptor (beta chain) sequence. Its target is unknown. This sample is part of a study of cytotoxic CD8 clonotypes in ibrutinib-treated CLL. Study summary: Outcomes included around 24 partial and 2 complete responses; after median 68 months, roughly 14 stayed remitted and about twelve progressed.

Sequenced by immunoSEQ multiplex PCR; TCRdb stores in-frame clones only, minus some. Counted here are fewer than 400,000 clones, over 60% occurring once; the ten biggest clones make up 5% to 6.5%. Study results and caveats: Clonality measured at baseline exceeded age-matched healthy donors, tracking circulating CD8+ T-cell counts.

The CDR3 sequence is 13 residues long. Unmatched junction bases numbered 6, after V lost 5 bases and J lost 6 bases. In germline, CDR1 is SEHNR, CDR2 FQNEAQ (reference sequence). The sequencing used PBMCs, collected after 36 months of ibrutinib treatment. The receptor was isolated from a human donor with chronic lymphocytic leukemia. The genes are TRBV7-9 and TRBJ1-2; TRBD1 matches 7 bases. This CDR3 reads CASSPQGEDGYTF. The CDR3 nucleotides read TGTGCCAGCAGCCCCCAGGGGGAGGATGGCTACACCTTC. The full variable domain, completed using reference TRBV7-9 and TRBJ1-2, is DTGVSQNPRHKITKRGQNVTFRCDPISEHNRLYWYRQTLGQGPEFLTYFQNEAQLEKSRLLSDRFSAERPKGSFSTLEIQRTEQGDSAMYLCASSPQGEDGYTFGSGTRLTVV.